This T cell receptor beta chain was sequenced in a study of shared clonotypes between healthy human individuals. The CDR3 has 15 residues. CDR1 and CDR2 (germline): SEHNR, FQNEAQ (reference sequence). V lost 4 bases and J lost 1, with 12 bases in between. Sorted-subset replicate PCR reactions contained approximately 190 ng DNA, corresponding to tens of thousands of T cell genomes. Here immunoSEQ multiplex PCR was the method, and the copy in TCRdb shows in-frame clones only, minus some. The sample consists of 2 million to 3 million clones, under 95% of them appearing once. The chain is built from TRBV7-9 and TRBJ2-3, with D possibly being TRBD2 (6 bases). Input material: naive CD4+ T cells from PBMCs. Subset indicated: CD45RA+ positively selected. This sequence was found in a man between 18 and 35 years old in good health. Some clones in this sample may be carry-over from other donors' samples. The CDR3 DNA reads TGTGCCAGCAGCTCGATGACTAGTCGCACAGATACGCAGTATTTT. This translates into CASSSMTSRTDTQYF.